Presented here are 2 T cell receptor beta chains from one specimen sequenced in a study of vaccination effects on CD4 cells after COVID-19. Under the ViraFEST assay, PBMC were stimulated with viral peptide pools so that antigen-specific CD4+ T cells expanded. Sequencing was performed afterwards. The culture ran for less than 12 days, and then CD4+ T cells were isolated. No vaccinee had earlier SARS-CoV-2 infection, and nucleocapsid antibodies were negative. Assay used: immunoSEQ multiplex PCR; TCRdb lists only in-frame clones, some missing. Among about 55,000 clones listed, roughly 76% were seen once. Their antigens remain unidentified. The source material was CD4+ T cells from PBMCs cultured with SARS-CoV-2 spike peptides, sampled before COVID-19 vaccination. The receptors here all came from a human donor who received a COVID-19 vaccine.

This chain links TRBV28 with TRBJ2-1; weak D call: TRBD2 (6 bases). The CDR3 loop spans 17 amino acids. The germline gives CDR1 MDHEN, CDR2 SYDVKM. Between the trimmed V and J ends, which lost 7 bases and 7 bases, there was a span of 26 bases. CDR3 protein: CASIVAGLGGPRNEQFF. CDR3 in DNA: TGTGCCAGCATCGTAGCCGGACTGGGGGGTCCGAGGAATGAGCAGTTCTTC.

The rearrangement joins TRBV7-6 to TRBJ2-3; the D gene is possibly TRBD2 (6 bases). CDR1 and CDR2 (germline): SGHVS, FNYEAQ. The CDR3 is 19 amino acids. Trimming took 0 bases from V and 2 from J, leaving 21 bases between them. CDR3 region: CASSLAVYGSPTHTDTQYF. In DNA form, the CDR3 reads TGTGCCAGCAGCTTAGCAGTTTACGGGAGTCCCACCCACACAGATACGCAGTATTTT.